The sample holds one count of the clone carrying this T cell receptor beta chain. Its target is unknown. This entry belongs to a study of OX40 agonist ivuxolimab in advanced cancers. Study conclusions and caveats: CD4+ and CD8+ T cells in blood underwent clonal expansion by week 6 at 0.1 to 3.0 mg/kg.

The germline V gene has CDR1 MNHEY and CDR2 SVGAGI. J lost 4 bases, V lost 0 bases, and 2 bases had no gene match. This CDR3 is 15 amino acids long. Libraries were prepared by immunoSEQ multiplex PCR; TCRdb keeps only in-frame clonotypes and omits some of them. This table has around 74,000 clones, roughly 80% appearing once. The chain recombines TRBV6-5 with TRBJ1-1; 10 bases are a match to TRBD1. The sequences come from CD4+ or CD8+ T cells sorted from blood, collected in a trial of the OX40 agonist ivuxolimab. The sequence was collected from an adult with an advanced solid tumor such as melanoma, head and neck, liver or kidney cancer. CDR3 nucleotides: TGTGCCAGCAGTTACTCGGGACAGGGGTCCACTGAAGCTTTCTTT. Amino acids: CASSYSGQGSTEAFF.